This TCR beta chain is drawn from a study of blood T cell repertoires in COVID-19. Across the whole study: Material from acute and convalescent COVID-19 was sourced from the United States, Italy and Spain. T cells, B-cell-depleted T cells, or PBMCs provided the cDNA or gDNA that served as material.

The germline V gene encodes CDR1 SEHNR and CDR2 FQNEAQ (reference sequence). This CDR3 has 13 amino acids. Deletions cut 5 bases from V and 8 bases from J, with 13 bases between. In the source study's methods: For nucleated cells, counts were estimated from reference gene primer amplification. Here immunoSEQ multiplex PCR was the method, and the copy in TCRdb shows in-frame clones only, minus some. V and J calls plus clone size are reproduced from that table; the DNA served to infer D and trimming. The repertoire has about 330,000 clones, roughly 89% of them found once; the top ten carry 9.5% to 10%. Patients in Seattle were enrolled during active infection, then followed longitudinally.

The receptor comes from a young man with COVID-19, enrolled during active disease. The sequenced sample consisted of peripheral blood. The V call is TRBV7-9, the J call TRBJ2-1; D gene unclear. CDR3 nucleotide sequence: TGTGCCAGCAGCCCCCCATTAGCCTATGAGCAGTTCTTC. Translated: CASSPPLAYEQFF.